Listed below are T cell receptor beta chains from one sample, sequenced in a study of regulatory T cells in long-lasting Graves disease. TCRdb reprocessed the multiplex PCR reads with MiXCR, giving one entry per CDR3 protein. The sample lists 530,000 or so distinct CDR3 sequences, 15% to 20% occurring once. The same sample was also used in a study of T cells in Graves' hyperthyroidism and ophthalmopathy.

The material sequenced was peripheral blood mononuclear cells (PBMCs), taken at new diagnosis, from a patient treated with antithyroid drugs. The source of these receptors is a man younger than 35 with Graves disease. Each CDR3 is given with its conserved first and last residue. The D gene is left open where the match is weak. Size is stated for part of the rows, as once, few or many counts, or as a class when the clone is expanded.

>TRBJ2-3|TRBV18|NA|many
TGTGCCAGCTCACCAAAGTCGCAGGCCCTCACAGATACGCAGTATTTT
CASSPKSQALTDTQYF
>TRBJ1-2|TRBV5-1|TRBD1|many
TGCGCCAGCAGGCAGACAGGGGGCGATGGCTACACCTTC
CASRQTGGDGYTF
>TRBJ2-7|TRBV6-2/TRBV6-3|NA|many
TGTGCCAGCAGTTACTCGTTCATCAGGGAATCGGAGCAGTACTTC
CASSYSFIRESEQYF
>TRBJ2-7|TRBV10-2|NA|many
TGCGCCAGCAGACGGGACACAACCACAGAGCAGTACTTC
CASRRDTTTEQYF
>TRBJ1-4|TRBV3-1|TRBD1|many
TGTGCCAGCAGCCAGTCGACAGGGCCCCTCGAAAAACTGTTTTTT
CASSQSTGPLEKLFF
>TRBJ2-5|TRBV7-9|TRBD2|few
TGTGCCAGCAGCACTAGCGGGAGTAAGGAGACCCAGTACTTC
CASSTSGSKETQYF
>TRBJ2-1|TRBV18|NA|NA
TGTGCCAGCTCCCTCATGGGGCAGGGGCAGTTCTTC
CASSLMGQGQFF
>TRBJ1-1|TRBV28|TRBD1|few
TGTGCCAGCAGTTTTGGGGACAGGGGCACTGAAGCTTTCTTT
CASSFGDRGTEAFF
>TRBJ2-1|TRBV7-3|TRBD2|NA
TGTGCCAGCAGCTTAACAGCGGCTAGCGGGATCTTTGAGCAGTTCTTC
CASSLTAASGIFEQFF
>TRBJ2-7|TRBV6-1|NA|few
TGTGCCAGCAGCCTCCAATGGGGTCAGTCCTACGAGCAGTACTTC
CASSLQWGQSYEQYF
>TRBJ2-1|TRBV7-2|TRBD2|few
TGTGCCAGCAGTTACCCTACTAGCGGGCCCTCCTACAATGAGCAGTTCTTC
CASSYPTSGPSYNEQFF
>TRBJ1-4|TRBV19|NA|NA
TGTGCCAGTAGTATAATGGGGACAACTAATGAAAAACTGTTTTTT
CASSIMGTTNEKLFF
>TRBJ2-2|TRBV7-9|NA|many
TGTGCCAGCCCCACCCTGGGGCAGCCGAACACCGGGGAGCTGTTTTTT
CASPTLGQPNTGELFF
>TRBJ2-7|TRBV3-1|NA|many
TGTGCCAGCAGCCCTCAACAGGGATACGAGCAGTACTTC
CASSPQQGYEQYF
>TRBJ1-4|TRBV20-1|NA|NA
TGCAGTGCTACACGCAACGAGGGAGCAACTAATGAAAAACTGTTTTTT
CSATRNEGATNEKLFF
>TRBJ2-5|TRBV2|NA|many
TGTGCCAGCAGTGAATCCCAGACGGGAGAGACCCAGTACTTC
CASSESQTGETQYF
>TRBJ1-5|TRBV6-5|TRBD1|NA
TGTGCCAGCAGTTACTCGCCAGGGGGCCTCGTGAGCAATCAGCCCCAGCATTTT
CASSYSPGGLVSNQPQHF
>TRBJ2-7|TRBV7-3|TRBD1|many
TGTGCCAGCAGCTTAATGGGACAGGGCGGCGAGCAGTACTTC
CASSLMGQGGEQYF
>TRBJ2-7|TRBV28|TRBD1|many
TGTGCCAGCAGGCGAAGTCTGGGACAGGGCTACGAGCAGTACTTC
CASRRSLGQGYEQYF
>TRBJ2-7|TRBV29-1|NA|NA
TGCAGCGTGAAAGGGACCGCTAGGGGGGGGTGGGAGGAGCAGTACTTC
CSVKGTARGGWEEQYF
>TRBJ2-5|TRBV20-1|NA|NA
TGCAGTGCTATATCCGGCCTAGCTGACCAAGAGACCCAGTACTTC
CSAISGLADQETQYF
>TRBJ2-3|TRBV12-3/TRBV12-4|TRBD2|many
TGTGCCAGCACCCACCACCTGGGCGGGGCTAGCGGGAGAAAAGACACGCAGTATTTT
CASTHHLGGASGRKDTQYF
>TRBJ2-5|TRBV2|TRBD2|NA
TGTGCCAGCAGGCGGGAGACTCGTGAGACCCAGTACTTC
CASRRETRETQYF
>TRBJ2-5|TRBV11-1|NA|NA
TGTGCCAGCAGCTTAGACACGACAAATGGAGAGACCCAGTGCTTC
CASSLDTTNGETQCF
>TRBJ2-5|TRBV20-1|TRBD1|few
TGCAGTGCTAGGGACAGGGTTAAAGAGACCCAGTACTTC
CSARDRVKETQYF
>TRBJ2-3|TRBV13|TRBD1|NA
TGTGCCAGCAGCTCCCGGACAGGGGCAGGTACGCAGTATTTT
CASSSRTGAGTQYF
>TRBJ2-1|TRBV2|TRBD2|NA
TGTGCCAGCAGGACTAGCGGACACAATAAGCAGTTCTTC
CASRTSGHNKQFF
>TRBJ1-2|TRBV4-1|NA|NA
TGCGCCAGCAGCCAAGTGAGAGGGGGGGATGGCTACACCTTC
CASSQVRGGDGYTF
>TRBJ2-3|TRBV7-3|TRBD2|NA
TGTGCCAGCAGTCACGGACTAGCGGGAGGTGATACGCAGTATTTT
CASSHGLAGGDTQYF
>TRBJ1-1|TRBV30|NA|few
TGTGCCTGGAGCAGTAGTTGGACTGAAGCTTTCTTT
CAWSSSWTEAFF
>TRBJ2-7|TRBV2|NA|many
TGTGCCAGCAGTGACGAGGGCTACGAGCAGTACTTC
CASSDEGYEQYF
>TRBJ2-2|TRBV27|TRBD2|NA
TGTGCCAGCAGTTTGAGCGGGAGTTCCGGGGAGCTGTTTTTT
CASSLSGSSGELFF
>TRBJ2-1|TRBV10-3|NA|many
TGTGCCATCAGTGAGGGGCGGGAATTGGGTGAGCAGTTCTTC
CAISEGRELGEQFF
>TRBJ2-1|TRBV7-2|NA|many
TGTGCCAGCAGCTTAGCGTTTAACAATGAGCAGTTCTTC
CASSLAFNNEQFF
>TRBJ1-5|TRBV4-2|NA|NA
TGTGCCAGCAGTCCTGAGGCAAGGGCACTCAATCAGCCCCAGCATTTT
CASSPEARALNQPQHF
>TRBJ2-7|TRBV5-1|TRBD1|many
TGCGCCAGCAGAAAGTTGGGACAGGGGTCCTACGAGCAGTACTTC
CASRKLGQGSYEQYF
>TRBJ1-4|TRBV18|NA|many
TGTGCCAGCTCACCACCTTCTGGGATTGGGGAAAAACTGTTTTTT
CASSPPSGIGEKLFF
>TRBJ1-2|TRBV19|NA|NA
TGTGCCAGTAATGCGGGACGCAGGTCCGAGGGAGGCTACACCTTC
CASNAGRRSEGGYTF
>TRBJ2-1|TRBV20-1|TRBD1|NA
TGCAGTGCTAGCGAACCCCCGGGACAGGAGTACAATGAGCAGTTCTTC
CSASEPPGQEYNEQFF
>TRBJ1-2|TRBV6-2/TRBV6-3|TRBD1|few
TGTGCCACCGAAGGCGCCGGACAGGGCGAAGGGGGCTACACCTTC
CATEGAGQGEGGYTF
>TRBJ2-1|TRBV7-3|TRBD2|many
TGTGCCAGCAGCTCGGGACTAGCGGGAGAGGGTGAGCAGTTCTTC
CASSSGLAGEGEQFF
>TRBJ2-1|TRBV3-1|TRBD2|many
TGTGCCAGCAGCCAAGCTGGCGGGAGTGATGAGCAGTTCTTC
CASSQAGGSDEQFF
>TRBJ2-7|TRBV30|TRBD2|many
TGTGCCTGGACGAGTCTAGCGGGACCCTACGAGCAGTACTTC
CAWTSLAGPYEQYF
>TRBJ2-7|TRBV5-1|TRBD1|many
TGCGCCAGCCAGCGTCAGGGGGCAGGCGAGCAGTACTTC
CASQRQGAGEQYF
>TRBJ1-1|TRBV29-1|NA|NA
TGCAGCGCTATGGACTCCCTCAACACTGAAGCTTTCTTT
CSAMDSLNTEAFF
>TRBJ2-3|TRBV15|NA|many
TGTGCCACCAGCAGAGTTGGGGGAGCGACAGATACGCAGTATTTT
CATSRVGGATDTQYF
>TRBJ1-2|TRBV27|TRBD1|many
TGTGCCAGCAGTTCCCGGACAGGCGACTATGGCTACACCTTC
CASSSRTGDYGYTF
>TRBJ2-7|TRBV30|TRBD1|NA
TGTGCCTGGAGTGTAGACGGGACAGGGATGTACGAGCAGTACTTC
CAWSVDGTGMYEQYF